The rows below give T cell receptor beta chains drawn from one sample of a study of blood T cell repertoires in COVID-19. The repertoire was sequenced with immunoSEQ multiplex PCR; TCRdb's copy has only in-frame clones and lacks some. The sample yields approximately 200,000 clones, approximately 78% seen once. The sample comprised peripheral blood. These TCRs come from a woman older than 75 with COVID-19, enrolled during active disease. CDR3s include the opening cysteine and the closing phenylalanine or tryptophan. D genes are given only for firm matches. The size entry is marked missing in some rows and otherwise reads once, few, many or a size class.

j_gene | d_gene | v_gene | abundance | CDR3nt | CDR3aa
TRBJ2-5 | TRBD1 | TRBV5-4 | few | TGTGCCAGCAGTTCACAGGGGGCCGGGGAGACCCAGTACTTC | CASSSQGAGETQYF
TRBJ2-5 | . | TRBV10-1 | . | TGCGCCAGCAGGGTACAGAGGGTAGACGAGACCCAGTACTTC | CASRVQRVDETQYF
TRBJ2-1 | . | TRBV5-1 | once | TGCGCCAGCAGCTTGGGCGGAGGGGGCTATAATGAGCAGTTCTTC | CASSLGGGGYNEQFF
TRBJ2-3 | TRBD2 | TRBV5-1 | . | TGCGCCAGCAGCTCCCTAGCGGGGACCTCCACAGATACGCAGTATTTT | CASSSLAGTSTDTQYF
TRBJ1-4 | TRBD1 | TRBV18 | few | TGTGCCAGCGAAACGACAGGGGGCGTTCCCGCAGAAAAACTGTTTTTT | CASETTGGVPAEKLFF
TRBJ1-6 | . | TRBV27 | few | TGTGCCTCCGGGACTACCCCAAGTTCACCCCTCCACTTT | CASGTTPSSPLHF
TRBJ1-6 | . | TRBV6-1 | . | TGTGCCAGCAGTGAAGAGGGGAGGAATTCACCCCTCCACTTT | CASSEEGRNSPLHF
TRBJ2-5 | TRBD1 | TRBV27 | . | TGTGCCAGCAGTTCGGACAGGGGGCTGGGAGAGACCCAGTACTTC | CASSSDRGLGETQYF
TRBJ2-5 | TRBD2 | TRBV5-1 | . | TGCGCCAGCAGCTTGGCCGATCCAGCGGGGGCCCAAGAGACCCAGTACTTC | CASSLADPAGAQETQYF
TRBJ2-5 | . | TRBV24-1 | . | TGTGCCACCAGTGATTTGAAGGGGGAGACCCAGTACTTC | CATSDLKGETQYF
TRBJ1-2 | . | TRBV10-3 | . | TGTGCCATCAGTGACCTGGGGCTGGGCAGGGATACTAACTATGGCTACACCTTC | CAISDLGLGRDTNYGYTF